This T cell receptor (beta chain) was identified in a study of blood T cell repertoires in COVID-19. Method: immunoSEQ multiplex PCR; TCRdb's copy keeps in-frame clones and lacks some. This sample has approximately 130,000 clones, with 75% to 90% found just once. Between the trimmed V and J ends, which lost 0 bases and 5 bases, there was a span of 10 bases. The CDR3 is 14 amino acids. Germline V gene data show CDR1 as LNHDA and CDR2 as SQIVND (reference sequence). The chain carries TRBV19 and TRBJ1-1, with D uncertain. This TCR was sampled from a human donor in a cohort sampled during active COVID-19. The sequenced material came from peripheral blood. CDR3 DNA sequence: TGTGCCAGTAGTATAGATCCGGGGAGGACTGAAGCTTTCTTT. This codes for CASSIDPGRTEAFF.